This T cell receptor beta chain was identified in a study of blood T cell repertoires in COVID-19. Study as a whole: PBMCs, B-cell-depleted T cells, or T cells were the source of the cDNA or gDNA that made up the material.

Trimming removed 5 bases from V and 4 bases from J; junction bases left unmatched: 8. There are 15 residues in the CDR3. Germline V lookup: CDR1 SGHDT, CDR2 YYEEEE. Authors' analysis steps: Researchers report that nucleated cell counts were estimated from reference gene primer amplification. Here immunoSEQ multiplex PCR was the method, and the copy in TCRdb shows in-frame clones only, minus some. V and J calls and clone size are those listed in that table; D and trimming were worked out from the DNA. The sample lists roughly 380,000 clones, roughly 90% occurring once. This sequence originates from a woman aged 25 to 39 who had been exposed to COVID-19. V and J are TRBV5-6 and TRBJ1-5, with 8 positions matching TRBD1. The sample comprised PBMCs or T cells enriched from blood (not recorded which). The chain's CDR3 is CASSDGRQGNQPQHF. CDR3 DNA sequence: TGTGCCAGCAGTGACGGTAGACAGGGGAATCAGCCCCAGCATTTT.